These T cell receptor beta chains were read from a single sample in a study of response to subunit inactivated influenza vaccine. TCRdb recomputed calls from the RT-PCR reads with MiXCR, one row per CDR3 protein. The sample has about 570,000 distinct CDR3 sequences, about 11% seen once; the top ten hold more than 9.5%. These data were likewise used in another study, on T cells expressing NK-cell markers.

Sample: PBMCs from blood, taken on the day of vaccination. These receptors originate from a man aged 45-65 years who received an inactivated influenza vaccine. Both conserved end residues are trimmed from each CDR3. The D gene is left open where the match is weak.

>TRBV3-1|NA|11|TRBJ1-1
ASRLLTGNEAF
>TRBV7-2|NA|14|TRBJ2-3
ASSLAFTRGADTQY
>TRBV7-9|NA|14|TRBJ1-1
ASSPPQGAGNTEAF
>TRBV28|NA|13|TRBJ1-5
ASRIDITSNQPQH
>TRBV4-2|TRBD1|15|TRBJ1-1
ASSLYLDRERLTEAF
>TRBV4-1|TRBD1|14|TRBJ2-2
ASSQGTGEFTGELF
>TRBV15|NA|13|TRBJ2-7
ATSRDLAGIYEQY
>TRBV24-1|NA|13|TRBJ2-5
ATSDGRQIQETQY
>TRBV4-3|NA|15|TRBJ1-6
ASSQVRARPSNSPLH
>TRBV7-9|NA|10|TRBJ2-3
ASSSTADTQY
>TRBV6-5|NA|11|TRBJ2-5
ASSFHGQETQY
>TRBV10-3|NA|13|TRBJ2-5
AISESTVGWETQY
>TRBV6-5|TRBD1|15|TRBJ2-6
ASSYRTGSSGANVLT
>TRBV28|TRBD1|12|TRBJ2-5
ASSFSDRGETQY
>TRBV3-1|TRBD2|14|TRBJ2-7
ASSQRSGRTSYEQY
>TRBV20-1|NA|14|TRBJ1-1
STRDLSPGPNTEAF